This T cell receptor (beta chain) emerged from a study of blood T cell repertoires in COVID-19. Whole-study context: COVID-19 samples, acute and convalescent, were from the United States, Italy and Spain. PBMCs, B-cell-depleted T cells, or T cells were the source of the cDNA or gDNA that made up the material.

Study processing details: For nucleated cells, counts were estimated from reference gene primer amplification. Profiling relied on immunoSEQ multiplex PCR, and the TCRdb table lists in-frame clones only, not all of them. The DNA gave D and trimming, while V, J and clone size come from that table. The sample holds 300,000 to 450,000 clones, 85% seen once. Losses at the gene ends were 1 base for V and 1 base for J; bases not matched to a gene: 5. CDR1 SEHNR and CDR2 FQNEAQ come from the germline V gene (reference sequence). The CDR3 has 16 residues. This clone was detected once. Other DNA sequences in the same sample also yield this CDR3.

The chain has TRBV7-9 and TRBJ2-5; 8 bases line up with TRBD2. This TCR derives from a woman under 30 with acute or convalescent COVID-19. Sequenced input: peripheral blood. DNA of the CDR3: TGTGCCAGCAGCTTAGTTCGGGGGGGTCCCCAAGAGACCCAGTACTTC. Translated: CASSLVRGGPQETQYF.